This is a list of T cell receptor beta chains from one sample in a study of Graves' ophthalmopathy and Graves' hyperthyroidism. TCRdb redid the calling of the multiplex PCR reads with MiXCR, one entry per CDR3 protein. The repertoire holds about 620,000 distinct CDR3 sequences, 22% seen once, with roughly 7.4% in the top ten. Sequenced input: peripheral blood. The receptors shown here come from a woman between 18 and 29 years old with stable Graves' hyperthyroidism. Some clones in this sample may be carry-over from other donors' samples. CDR3s include the opening cysteine and the closing phenylalanine or tryptophan. The order of the fields is CDR3 protein, CDR3 DNA, CDR3 length, V gene, D gene, clone size, J gene. The D gene is left open where the match is weak. Size is stated for part of the rows, as once, few or many counts, or as a class when the clone is expanded.

CASSLEGRGDQAFF | TGCGCCAGCAGCTTGGAGGGGAGGGGTGACCAAGCTTTCTTT | 14 | TRBV5-1 | . | . | TRBJ1-1
CASSYSPGRLQETQYF | TGTGCCAGCAGTTACTCCCCCGGCAGACTCCAAGAGACCCAGTACTTC | 16 | TRBV6-5 | . | . | TRBJ2-5
CASSSARQGPSEQYF | TGTGCCAGCAGTTCCGCTAGACAGGGGCCCAGCGAGCAGTACTTC | 15 | TRBV27 | TRBD1 | many | TRBJ2-7
CSARSGSNYGYTF | TGCAGTGCTAGGAGCGGATCTAACTATGGCTACACCTTC | 13 | TRBV20-1 | . | many | TRBJ1-2
CASSLRGLPNYEQYF | TGTGCCAGCAGTCTCCGGGGCCTACCGAACTACGAGCAGTACTTC | 15 | TRBV13 | . | many | TRBJ2-7
CASSETGGFTGELFF | TGTGCCAGCAGTGAGACAGGGGGATTTACCGGGGAGCTGTTTTTT | 15 | TRBV25-1 | TRBD1 | many | TRBJ2-2
CASSHATSSDSGNTIYF | TGTGCCAGCAGCCACGCCACCTCCTCGGACTCTGGAAACACCATATATTTT | 17 | TRBV13 | . | many | TRBJ1-3
CASSGGGGHETQYF | TGTGCCAGCAGTGGGGGGGGAGGGCACGAGACCCAGTACTTC | 14 | TRBV6-1 | TRBD2 | . | TRBJ2-5
CASSQGTFKNGYTF | TGCGCCAGCAGCCAAGGCACATTTAAGAATGGCTACACCTTC | 14 | TRBV4-1 | . | many | TRBJ1-2
CASNLGGQETQYF | TGTGCCAGCAACCTAGGAGGCCAAGAGACCCAGTACTTC | 13 | TRBV28 | . | . | TRBJ2-5
CASSLTLAGGLETQYF | TGTGCCAGCAGCTTAACGCTAGCGGGAGGTTTGGAGACCCAGTACTTC | 16 | TRBV7-2 | TRBD2 | many | TRBJ2-5
CASSMVWGQQPQHF | TGTGCCAGTAGTATGGTGTGGGGGCAACAGCCCCAGCATTTT | 14 | TRBV19 | . | many | TRBJ1-5
CASSVGGQYENIQYF | TGTGCCAGCAGCGTAGGTGGACAGTATGAAAACATTCAGTACTTC | 15 | TRBV9 | . | many | TRBJ2-4
CASSQVASQPQHF | TGCGCCAGCAGCCAAGTTGCGAGTCAGCCCCAGCATTTT | 13 | TRBV4-1 | . | . | TRBJ1-5
CASSPDRVSGELFF | TGCGCCAGCAGCCCTGACAGGGTGTCCGGGGAGCTGTTTTTT | 14 | TRBV5-1 | TRBD1 | many | TRBJ2-2
CASSLTSGGQLGTGELFF | TGTGCCAGCAGTTTAACTAGCGGGGGGCAACTAGGGACCGGGGAGCTGTTTTTT | 18 | TRBV12-3/TRBV12-4 | TRBD2 | few | TRBJ2-2
CASSYSTRGNTEAFF | TGTGCCAGCAGTTACTCAACGCGAGGGAACACTGAAGCTTTCTTT | 15 | TRBV6-5 | . | few | TRBJ1-1